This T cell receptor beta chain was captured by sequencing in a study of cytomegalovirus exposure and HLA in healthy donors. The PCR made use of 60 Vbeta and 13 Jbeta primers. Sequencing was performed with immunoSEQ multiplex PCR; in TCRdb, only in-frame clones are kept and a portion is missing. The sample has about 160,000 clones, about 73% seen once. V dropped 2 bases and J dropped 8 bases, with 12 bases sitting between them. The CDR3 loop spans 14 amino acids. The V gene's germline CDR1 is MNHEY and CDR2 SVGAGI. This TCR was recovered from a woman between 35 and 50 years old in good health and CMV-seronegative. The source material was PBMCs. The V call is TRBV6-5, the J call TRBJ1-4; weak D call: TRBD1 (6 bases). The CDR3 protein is CASSYRGAGEKLFF. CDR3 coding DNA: TGTGCCAGCAGTTACCGGGGGGCGGGCGAAAAACTGTTTTTT.